This TCR beta chain derives from a study of blood T cell repertoires in COVID-19. The overall study: The cDNA or gDNA used as material had been derived from T cells, B-cell-depleted T cells, or PBMCs.

Profiling relied on immunoSEQ multiplex PCR, and the TCRdb table lists in-frame clones only, not all of them. The sample has a few hundred thousand clones; almost 90% are singletons. The study assigned cohorts using participant-reported clinical history. Germline V CDR1 and CDR2: SGHNT, YENEEA. V was clipped by 8 bases and J by 6 bases, with 14 bases between them. The CDR3 has 13 residues. The sequence came from a young man who had been exposed to COVID-19. The sample taken for sequencing was PBMCs or T cells enriched from blood (not recorded which). The gene calls are TRBV11-3 and TRBJ2-1; weak D call: TRBD1 (5 bases). CDR3 residues: CASGRIGANEQFF. DNA of the CDR3: TGTGCCAGCGGTAGAATAGGGGCCAATGAGCAGTTCTTC.